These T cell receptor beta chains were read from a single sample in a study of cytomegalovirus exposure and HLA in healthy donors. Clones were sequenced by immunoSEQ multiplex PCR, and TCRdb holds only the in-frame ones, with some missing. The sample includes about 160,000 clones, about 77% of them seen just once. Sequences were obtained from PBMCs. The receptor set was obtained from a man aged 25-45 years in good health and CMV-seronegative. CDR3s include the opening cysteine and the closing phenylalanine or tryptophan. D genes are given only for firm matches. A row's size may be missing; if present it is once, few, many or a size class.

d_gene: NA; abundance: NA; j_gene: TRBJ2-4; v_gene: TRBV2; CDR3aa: CASSLDNPGVKNIQYF; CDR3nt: TGTGCCAGCAGTCTTGACAATCCGGGGGTTAAAAACATTCAGTACTTC
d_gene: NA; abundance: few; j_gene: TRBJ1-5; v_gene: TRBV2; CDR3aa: CASRLGGEGNQPQHF; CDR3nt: TGTGCCAGCAGACTGGGGGGGGAGGGCAATCAGCCCCAGCATTTT
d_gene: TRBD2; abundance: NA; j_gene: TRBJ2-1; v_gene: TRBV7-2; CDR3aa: CASTGLADYNEQFF; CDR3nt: TGTGCCAGCACGGGACTAGCGGATTACAATGAGCAGTTCTTC
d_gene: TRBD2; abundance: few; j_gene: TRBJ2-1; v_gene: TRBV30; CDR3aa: CAWRGGGARNEQFF; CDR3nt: TGTGCCTGGAGAGGCGGGGGGGCCCGCAATGAGCAGTTCTTC
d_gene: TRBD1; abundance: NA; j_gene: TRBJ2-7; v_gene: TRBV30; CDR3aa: CAWRHSSDRTYEQYF; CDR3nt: TGTGCCTGGAGACATTCCTCGGACAGGACCTACGAGCAGTACTTC
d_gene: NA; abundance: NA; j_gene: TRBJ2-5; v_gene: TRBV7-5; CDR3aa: CARSRGFRQGSQETQYF; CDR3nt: TGTGCCAGAAGCCGGGGGTTCCGACAGGGGAGCCAAGAGACCCAGTACTTC
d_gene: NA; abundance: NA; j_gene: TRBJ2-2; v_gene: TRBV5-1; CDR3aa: CASSLNPSDSSNTGELFF; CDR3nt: TGCGCCAGCAGCCTGAACCCTTCGGACAGCTCGAACACCGGGGAGCTGTTTTTT
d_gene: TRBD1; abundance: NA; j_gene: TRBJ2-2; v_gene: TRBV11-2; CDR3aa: CASGDRNTGELFF; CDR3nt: TGTGCCAGCGGGGACAGAAACACCGGGGAGCTGTTTTTT
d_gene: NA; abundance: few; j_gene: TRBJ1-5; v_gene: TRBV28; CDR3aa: CASSFFGQPQHF; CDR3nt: TGTGCCAGCAGTTTTTTCGGTCAGCCCCAGCATTTT
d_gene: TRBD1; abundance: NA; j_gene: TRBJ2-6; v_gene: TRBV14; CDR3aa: CASSPGGSQISGANVLTF; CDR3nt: TGTGCCAGCAGCCCAGGGGGCTCTCAAATCTCTGGGGCCAACGTCCTGACTTTC
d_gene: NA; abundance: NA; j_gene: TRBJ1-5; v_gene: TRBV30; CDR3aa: CAWTDRPNQPQHF; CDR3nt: TGTGCCTGGACCGACAGGCCTAATCAGCCCCAGCATTTT
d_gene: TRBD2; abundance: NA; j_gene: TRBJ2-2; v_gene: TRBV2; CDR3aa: CASSGLGLAGGTNTGELFF; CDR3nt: TGTGCCAGCAGCGGCCTGGGACTAGCGGGGGGAACGAACACCGGGGAGCTGTTTTTT
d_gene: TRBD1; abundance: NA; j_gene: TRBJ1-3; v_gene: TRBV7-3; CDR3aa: CASGTGSGNTIYF; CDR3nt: TGTGCCAGCGGGACAGGGTCTGGAAACACCATATATTTT
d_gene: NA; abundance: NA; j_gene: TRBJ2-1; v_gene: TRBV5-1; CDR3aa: CASSPVVPSSYNEQFF; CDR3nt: TGCGCCAGCAGCCCCGTCGTCCCGAGCTCCTACAATGAGCAGTTCTTC
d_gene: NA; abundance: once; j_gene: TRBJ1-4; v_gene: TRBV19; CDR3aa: CASSPPGHTNEKLFF; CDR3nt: TGTGCCAGTAGTCCCCCAGGTCATACTAATGAAAAACTGTTTTTT
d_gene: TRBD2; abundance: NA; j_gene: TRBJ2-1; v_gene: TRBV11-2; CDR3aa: CASSSRTSGAFNEQFF; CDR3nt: TGTGCCAGCAGCTCCAGGACTAGCGGGGCATTCAATGAGCAGTTCTTC
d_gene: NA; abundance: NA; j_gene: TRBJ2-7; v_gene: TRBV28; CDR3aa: CASSAPDRRSSYEQYF; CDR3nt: TGTGCCAGCAGTGCCCCGGACAGAAGAAGCTCCTACGAGCAGTACTTC
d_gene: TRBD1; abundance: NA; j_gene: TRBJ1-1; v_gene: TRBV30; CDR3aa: CAWKGQRDRINTEAFF; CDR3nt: TGTGCCTGGAAAGGGCAACGGGACAGAATCAACACTGAAGCTTTCTTT
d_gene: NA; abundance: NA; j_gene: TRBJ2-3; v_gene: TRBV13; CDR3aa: CASSLGRKLVDTQYF; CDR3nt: TGTGCCAGCAGCTTAGGAAGAAAACTTGTAGATACGCAGTATTTT
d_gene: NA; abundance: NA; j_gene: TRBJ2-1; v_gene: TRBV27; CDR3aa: CASSLSGSGPSSYNEQFF; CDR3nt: TGTGCCAGCAGTTTATCGGGGAGCGGCCCGAGCTCCTACAATGAGCAGTTCTTC
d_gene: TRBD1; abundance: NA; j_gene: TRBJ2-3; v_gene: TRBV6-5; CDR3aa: CATRQGPTDTQYF; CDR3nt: TGTGCCACCCGACAGGGCCCCACAGATACGCAGTATTTT
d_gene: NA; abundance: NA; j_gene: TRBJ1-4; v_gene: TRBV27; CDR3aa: CASSSYYPGHGWDEKLFF; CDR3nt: TGTGCCAGCAGTTCCTATTACCCGGGACACGGGTGGGATGAAAAACTGTTTTTT
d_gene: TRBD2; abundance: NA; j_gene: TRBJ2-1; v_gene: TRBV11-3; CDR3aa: CASSPASGIQGTYNEQFF; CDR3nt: TGTGCCAGCAGCCCCGCTAGCGGGATACAAGGGACCTACAATGAGCAGTTCTTC
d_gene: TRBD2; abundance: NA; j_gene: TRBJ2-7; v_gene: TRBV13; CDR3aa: CASSLELAGERPYEQYF; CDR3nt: TGTGCCAGCAGCTTAGAACTAGCGGGAGAAAGGCCCTACGAGCAGTACTTC
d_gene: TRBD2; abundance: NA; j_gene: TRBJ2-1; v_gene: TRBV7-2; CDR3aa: CASGLGLETDEQFF; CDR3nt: TGTGCCAGCGGTTTGGGACTAGAAACGGATGAGCAGTTCTTC
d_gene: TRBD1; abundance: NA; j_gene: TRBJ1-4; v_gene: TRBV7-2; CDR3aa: CASSLGTGGNEKLFF; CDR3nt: TGTGCCAGCAGCTTAGGGACAGGGGGCAATGAAAAACTGTTTTTT
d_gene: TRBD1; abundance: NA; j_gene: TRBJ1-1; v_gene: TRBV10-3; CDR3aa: CAIRDLTGGADTEAFF; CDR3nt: TGTGCCATCAGGGACCTGACAGGGGGCGCCGACACTGAAGCTTTCTTT
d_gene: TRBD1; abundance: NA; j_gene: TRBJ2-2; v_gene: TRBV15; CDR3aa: CATSPGTGVTGELFF; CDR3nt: TGTGCCACCAGCCCCGGGACAGGGGTCACCGGGGAGCTGTTTTTT
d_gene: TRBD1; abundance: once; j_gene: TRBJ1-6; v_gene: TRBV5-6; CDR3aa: CASSLGTGRANSPLHF; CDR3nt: TGTGCCAGCAGCTTGGGGACAGGTAGAGCTAATTCACCCCTCCACTTT
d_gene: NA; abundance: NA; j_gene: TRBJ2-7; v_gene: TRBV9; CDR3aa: CASSVGAPYEQYF; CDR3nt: TGTGCCAGCAGCGTGGGGGCCCCCTACGAGCAGTACTTC
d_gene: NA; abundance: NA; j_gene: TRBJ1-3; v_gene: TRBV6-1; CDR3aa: CASSESQPVGPGNTIYF; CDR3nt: TGTGCCAGCAGTGAAAGTCAGCCAGTGGGGCCTGGAAACACCATATATTTT
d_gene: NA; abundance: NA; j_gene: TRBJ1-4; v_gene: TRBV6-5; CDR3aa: CASSSSGPRGEKLFF; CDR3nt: TGTGCCAGCAGTTCCAGCGGCCCAAGAGGGGAAAAACTGTTTTTT
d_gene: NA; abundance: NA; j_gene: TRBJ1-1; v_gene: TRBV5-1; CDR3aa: CASSLDSMNTEAFF; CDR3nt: TGCGCCAGCAGCTTGGACAGCATGAACACTGAAGCTTTCTTT
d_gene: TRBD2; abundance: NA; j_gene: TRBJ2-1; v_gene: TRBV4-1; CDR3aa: CASSQEPWRGGSSYNEQFF; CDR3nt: TGCGCCAGCAGCCAAGAACCGTGGCGGGGGGGAAGCTCCTACAATGAGCAGTTCTTC
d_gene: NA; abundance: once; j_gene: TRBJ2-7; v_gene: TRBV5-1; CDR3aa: CASSPARGYEQYF; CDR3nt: TGCGCCAGCAGCCCCGCCCGGGGCTACGAGCAGTACTTC
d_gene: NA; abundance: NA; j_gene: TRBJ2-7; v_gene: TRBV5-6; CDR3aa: CASSFELRRSYEQYF; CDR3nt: TGTGCCAGCAGCTTTGAGCTCCGGAGGTCCTACGAGCAGTACTTC
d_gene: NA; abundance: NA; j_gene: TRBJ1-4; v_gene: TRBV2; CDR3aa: CATAPSEGRWTNEKLFF; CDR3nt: TGTGCCACCGCCCCTAGCGAGGGGCGTTGGACTAATGAAAAACTGTTTTTT
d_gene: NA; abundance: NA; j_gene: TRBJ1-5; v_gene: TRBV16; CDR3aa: CASSRQNSNQPQHF; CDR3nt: TGTGCCAGCAGCCGACAGAATAGCAATCAGCCCCAGCATTTT
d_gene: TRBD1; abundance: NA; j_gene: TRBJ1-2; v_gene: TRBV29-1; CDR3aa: CSVDYRTGWDGYTF; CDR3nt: TGCAGCGTCGACTATAGGACAGGGTGGGACGGCTACACCTTC
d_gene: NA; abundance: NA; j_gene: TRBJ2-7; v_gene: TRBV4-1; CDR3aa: CASSQEGGEQYF; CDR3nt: TGCGCCAGCAGCCAAGAGGGGGGCGAGCAGTACTTC
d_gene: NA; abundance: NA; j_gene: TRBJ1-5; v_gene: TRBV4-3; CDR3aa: CASSQEAYGKELNQPQHF; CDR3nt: TGCGCCAGCAGCCAAGAGGCATACGGCAAGGAGCTTAATCAGCCCCAGCATTTT
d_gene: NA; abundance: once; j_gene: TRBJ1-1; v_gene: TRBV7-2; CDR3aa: CASSYSPGTEAFF; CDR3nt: TGTGCCAGCAGCTATAGTCCGGGCACTGAAGCTTTCTTT
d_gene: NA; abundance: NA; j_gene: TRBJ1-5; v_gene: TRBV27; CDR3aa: CASLPRNRVGYQPQHF; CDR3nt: TGTGCCAGCCTACCAAGGAACAGGGTGGGGTATCAGCCCCAGCATTTT
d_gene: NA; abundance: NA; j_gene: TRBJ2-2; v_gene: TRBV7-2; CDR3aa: CASSSVQGLGTGELFF; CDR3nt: TGTGCCAGCAGCTCCGTACAGGGTTTGGGGACCGGGGAGCTGTTTTTT
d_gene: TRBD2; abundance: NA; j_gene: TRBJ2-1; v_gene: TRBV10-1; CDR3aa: CASSARGLAGSNEQFF; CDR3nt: TGCGCCAGCAGTGCGAGGGGACTAGCGGGTAGCAATGAGCAGTTCTTC
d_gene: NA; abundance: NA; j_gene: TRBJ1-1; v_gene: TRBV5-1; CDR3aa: CASSLDGGSGTEAFF; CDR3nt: TGCGCCAGCAGCTTGGACGGAGGGTCGGGCACTGAAGCTTTCTTT
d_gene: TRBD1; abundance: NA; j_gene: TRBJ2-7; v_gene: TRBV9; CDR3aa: CASSAGQGIPYEQYF; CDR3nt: TGTGCCAGCAGCGCCGGACAGGGTATTCCCTACGAGCAGTACTTC
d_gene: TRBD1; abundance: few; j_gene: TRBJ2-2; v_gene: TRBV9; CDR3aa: CASSLPDRGSIGELFF; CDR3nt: TGTGCCAGCAGCCTCCCGGACAGGGGATCAATCGGGGAGCTGTTTTTT
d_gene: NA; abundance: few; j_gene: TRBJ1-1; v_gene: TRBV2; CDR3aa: CASSEAAGSVTEAFF; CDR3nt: TGTGCCAGCAGTGAAGCGGCAGGGTCAGTCACTGAAGCTTTCTTT
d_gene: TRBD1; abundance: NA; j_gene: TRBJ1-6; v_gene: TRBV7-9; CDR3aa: CASSLGQGFPSGNSPLHF; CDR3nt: TGTGCCAGCAGCTTAGGACAGGGCTTTCCTTCGGGTAATTCACCCCTCCACTTT
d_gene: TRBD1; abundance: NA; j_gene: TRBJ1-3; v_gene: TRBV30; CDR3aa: CAWGQGRRSGNTIYF; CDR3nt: TGTGCCTGGGGACAGGGACGACGCTCTGGAAACACCATATATTTT
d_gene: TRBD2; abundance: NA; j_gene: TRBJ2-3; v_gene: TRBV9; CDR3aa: CASSVGLAELTDTQYF; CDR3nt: TGTGCCAGCAGCGTAGGGCTAGCGGAGCTCACAGATACGCAGTATTTT
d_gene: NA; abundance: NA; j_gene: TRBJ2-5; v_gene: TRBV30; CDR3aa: CAWNKAFGTQYF; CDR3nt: TGTGCCTGGAATAAAGCGTTCGGGACCCAGTACTTC
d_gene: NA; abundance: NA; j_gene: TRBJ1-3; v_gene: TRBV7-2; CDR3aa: CASSPQGGAPGNTIYF; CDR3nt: TGTGCCAGCAGCCCCCAGGGTGGGGCGCCCGGAAACACCATATATTTT
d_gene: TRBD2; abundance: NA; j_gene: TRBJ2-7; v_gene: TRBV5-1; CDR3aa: CASSVPGGYEQYF; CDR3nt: TGCGCCAGCAGCGTGCCGGGGGGATACGAGCAGTACTTC
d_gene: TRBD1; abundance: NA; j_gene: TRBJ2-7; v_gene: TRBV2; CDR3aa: CASRLGQGYEQYF; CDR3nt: TGTGCCAGCAGACTCGGACAGGGCTACGAGCAGTACTTC
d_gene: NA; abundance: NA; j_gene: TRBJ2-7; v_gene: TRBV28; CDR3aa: CASSFTGRENYEQYF; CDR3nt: TGTGCCAGCAGTTTTACAGGGAGGGAGAACTACGAGCAGTACTTC